This T cell receptor beta chain was obtained from a study of T cell repertoires in cytomegalovirus infection. Using its own MiXCR run on the reads, TCRdb lists one record per CDR3 protein. The table has 450,000 to 550,000 distinct CDR3 sequences, roughly 42% seen once; the top ten hold roughly two fifths. The V end lost 2 bases, the J end lost 3 bases, and 12 bases lay between the germline ends. CDR1 is MNHEY, CDR2 SVGAGI, per germline. The CDR3 length is 15 residues. This clonotype was counted only a few times. Its antigen is still unknown. V is TRBV6-5 and J is TRBJ2-3; the D gene is possibly TRBD1 (6 bases). The receptor's source is a human donor in good health (CMV status not recorded). Some clones in this sample may be carry-over from other donors' samples. The starting material was cultured PBMCs, obtained from culture after CMV antigen stimulation. The CDR3 nucleotides read TGTGCCAGCAGTTACACCCCACAGGGTACAGATACGCAGTATTTT. Residues: CASSYTPQGTDTQYF.